Only one count was recorded for the clone carrying this T cell receptor (beta chain). These data come from a study of blood T cell repertoires in COVID-19. Study context: PBMCs, B-cell-depleted T cells, or T cells provided the cDNA or gDNA that made up the material.

Trimming removed 6 bases from V and 0 bases from J, with 12 bases in between. This CDR3 comprises 15 residues. Germline V gene data show CDR1 as ENHRY and CDR2 as SYGVKD. Recruits, aged roughly 18 to 95 years, lived in 20 to 30 US areas. For recovered donors of Cohort 3, there were two negative PCRs, clearance, or symptom resolution. TCRdb's table, derived via immunoSEQ multiplex PCR, lists solely in-frame clones and lacks some. The sample consists of around 370,000 clones, around 89% of them appearing once. The V gene is TRBV10-3, the J gene TRBJ1-3; tentative D call: TRBD1 (5 bases). The TCR was taken from a woman younger than 35 who had recovered from COVID-19. Source material: PBMCs or T cells enriched from blood (not recorded which). The CDR3 reads CAISGTGNSGNTIYF. The CDR3 DNA is TGTGCCATCAGCGGAACAGGAAACTCTGGAAACACCATATATTTT.